These 22 T cell receptor beta chains originate from one sample sequenced in a study of blood T cell repertoires in COVID-19. Data came from immunoSEQ multiplex PCR; TCRdb stores just in-frame clones and leaves some out. The sample consists of roughly 150,000 clones, around four fifths of them appearing once. Sequencing input: peripheral blood. Source of these receptors: a woman at least 80 years old with active or convalescent COVID-19.

This clone has a handful of counts. The chain couples TRBV12-5 to TRBJ2-3, with D tentatively TRBD2 (5 bases). The CDR3 contains 16 residues. Germline V gene data show CDR1 as LGHNT and CDR2 as FRNRAP. V lost 1 base, J lost 4 bases, and 15 bases lay in between. The CDR3 DNA reads TGTGCTAGTGGTTTGGACTTCACTAGGCCGGCAGATACGCAGTATTTT. Amino acids: CASGLDFTRPADTQYF.

This clone was seen a few times. This chain links TRBV6-6 with TRBJ1-5; 11 bases are a match to TRBD1. The V segment lost 4 bases and the J segment 7 bases; nucleotides outside the gene matches: 9. The CDR3 runs to 16 residues. The germline V gene encodes CDR1 MNHNY and CDR2 SVGAGI (reference sequence). Here the CDR3 DNA reads TGTGCCAGCAGTTCAAGGACAGGGGGCGCAGGGCAGCCCCAGCATTTT. It is translated as CASSSRTGGAGQPQHF.

The sample holds one count of this clone. The genes are TRBV10-3 and TRBJ1-4; D gene uncertain. Germline V lookup: CDR1 ENHRY, CDR2 SYGVKD. The CDR3 runs to 14 residues. V lost 0 bases to trimming and J lost 7 bases, with 9 bases between them. In DNA, the CDR3 is TGTGCCATCAGTGAGTCGGGAGGTTTTGAAAAACTGTTTTTT. Its translation is CAISESGGFEKLFF.

The genes are TRBV7-6 and TRBJ1-2; D is possibly TRBD1 (5 bases). The CDR3 spans 13 residues. Germline V CDR1 and CDR2: SGHVS, FNYEAQ. V lost 1 base and J lost 5, with 8 bases in between. CDR3 loop: CASSLDRRYGYTF. The CDR3 bases are TGTGCCAGCAGCTTAGACAGGAGATATGGCTACACCTTC.

The chain uses TRBV4-1 and TRBJ2-7, with 8 bases lining up with TRBD2. CDR3 length equals 16 residues. The junction had 4 bases not matched to a gene; V was cut back by 0 bases and J by 0 bases. Germline V gene sequence: CDR1 MGHRA, CDR2 YSYEKL. The CDR3 reads CASSQDGGTSSYEQYF. As DNA, the CDR3 is TGCGCCAGCAGCCAAGATGGAGGGACTAGCTCCTACGAGCAGTACTTC.

The chain joins TRBV7-9 to TRBJ1-5, with 9 bases that match TRBD1. Per the germline V gene, CDR1 is SEHNR and CDR2 is FQNEAQ (reference sequence). The junction had 8 bases not matched to a gene; V was cut back by 5 bases and J by 6 bases. The CDR3 is 15 residues long. CDR3 amino acids: CASSRGTGSFQPQHF. The CDR3 DNA reads TGTGCCAGCAGCCGAGGGACAGGGAGTTTTCAGCCCCAGCATTTT.

The CDR3 is CASSPSGTGGKYEQYF. The CDR3 nucleotides read TGTGCCAGCTCACCTTCCGGGACAGGGGGAAAATACGAGCAGTACTTC. The V call is TRBV18, the J call TRBJ2-7, with TRBD1 matching over 11 bases. Trimming removed 3 bases from V and 4 bases from J; junction bases left unmatched: 8. The CDR3 length is 16 residues. Germline V gene sequence: CDR1 KGHSH, CDR2 LQKENI.

J is TRBJ2-4 and V is TRBV25-1; 7 positions agree with TRBD2. After removal of 2 bases from V and 0 bases from J, the junction contained 1 base not matched to a gene. The CDR3 is made up of 15 amino acids. The germline V gene has CDR1 MGHDK and CDR2 SYGVNS. The CDR3 DNA reads as TGTGCCAGCAGTGAAGGGGGGGGAGCCAAAAACATTCAGTACTTC. It encodes CASSEGGGAKNIQYF.

The chain links TRBV5-5 to TRBJ1-2, with 7 bases aligning to TRBD1. Germline V gene lookup returns CDR1 SGHKS and CDR2 YYEKEE (reference sequence). The CDR3 is 14 amino acids. The V gene end was trimmed by 0 bases and the J gene end by 5 bases; junction bases not matched to a gene: 4. The CDR3 DNA follows: TGTGCCAGCAGCTTGGATAGGGGGCGGTATGGCTACACCTTC. Protein sequence: CASSLDRGRYGYTF. The entire variable domain, with the rest obtained from reference TRBV5-5 and TRBJ1-2, is as follows: DAGVTQSPTHLIKTRGQQVTLRCSPISGHKSVSWYQQVLGQGPQFIFQYYEKEERGRGNFPDRFSARQFPNYSSELNVNALLLGDSALYLCASSLDRGRYGYTFGSGTRLTVV.

This clone was seen more than once but under ten times. In nucleotides, the CDR3 is TGTGCCAGCGTCCTTAGCGGGGGGGCGTCAGAAACCTACGAGCAGTACTTC. As protein: CASVLSGGASETYEQYF. The chain links TRBV11-2 to TRBJ2-7; 11 bases are shared with TRBD2. Looked up from germline, CDR1 is SGHAT and CDR2 is FQNNGV. V lost 8 bases, J lost 2 bases, and 14 bases stayed unmatched. The CDR3 is 17 residues long. Supplemented by reference TRBV11-2 and TRBJ2-7, the full variable domain reads EAGVAQSPRYKIIEKRQSVAFWCNPISGHATLYWYQQILGQGPKLLIQFQNNGVVDDSQLPKDRFSAERLKGVDSTLKIQPAKLEDSAVYLCASVLSGGASETYEQYFGPGTRLTVT.

This clone was counted only a few times. V usage is TRBV6-2 or TRBV6-3 and J usage is TRBJ2-5; D might be TRBD2 (5 bases). Germline lookup yields CDR1 MNHEY and CDR2 SVGEGT. Trimming removed 2 bases at V and 9 bases at J, with 19 bases between. The CDR3 sequence is 15 residues long. The DNA for the CDR3 is TGTGCCAGCAGTTACGGCCAACTCCATAGCGTTTCCCAGTACTTC. Amino acids: CASSYGQLHSVSQYF.

This sequence joins TRBV7-9 and TRBJ1-5; 12 bases match TRBD1. The CDR3 loop spans 17 amino acids. Losses at the gene ends were 5 bases for V and 2 bases for J; bases not matched to a gene: 7. From germline, CDR1 is SEHNR and CDR2 FQNEAQ (reference sequence). CDR3 bases: TGTGCCAGCAGCATGGGGACAGGGGGCGTCGGCAATCAGCCCCAGCATTTT. As protein: CASSMGTGGVGNQPQHF.

This clone was detected only once. The genes are TRBV6-5 and TRBJ2-2, with D perhaps TRBD1 (7 bases). Germline CDR1 MNHEY, CDR2 SVGAGI. The CDR3 loop spans 13 amino acids. Trimming took off 6 bases at V and 4 bases at J, with 9 bases between the two ends. The CDR3 sequence: CASRQGGTGELFF. CDR3 nucleotide sequence: TGTGCCAGCAGGCAGGGGGGCACCGGGGAGCTGTTTTTT.

The gene calls are TRBV6-5 and TRBJ1-1, with 7 positions matching TRBD1. The CDR3 is made up of 14 amino acids. With 6 bases clipped from V and 3 bases from J, the junction kept 7 bases outside the gene matches. The V gene's germline CDR1 is MNHEY and CDR2 SVGAGI. In DNA form, the CDR3 reads TGTGCCAGCAGCCCCAGGGACAGCTACACTGAAGCTTTCTTT. It codes for CASSPRDSYTEAFF.

V and J are TRBV6-5 and TRBJ1-2; D unclear. CDR3 length equals 14 residues. Trimming took 5 bases from V and 3 from J, leaving 13 bases between them. The V gene's germline CDR1 is MNHEY and CDR2 SVGAGI. The CDR3 is CASSPRGSDYGYTF. The CDR3, as DNA: TGTGCCAGCAGTCCCAGAGGGTCGGACTATGGCTACACCTTC.

This clone was detected once. The chain links TRBV9 to TRBJ2-3; D gene ambiguous. With 0 bases removed from V and 2 bases from J, the gap between germline ends came to 10 bases. Germline assignment: CDR1 SGDLS and CDR2 YYNGEE. The CDR3 is 15 residues long. CDR3 sequence (DNA): TGTGCCAGCAGCGTAGTTGGGCAGCCCACAGATACGCAGTATTTT. Translation: CASSVVGQPTDTQYF.

This sequence joins TRBV7-2 and TRBJ2-5, with 13 bases aligning to TRBD2. The CDR3 has 15 residues. Trimming removed 5 bases from V and 4 bases from J; junction bases left unmatched: 4. Germline V CDR1 and CDR2: SGHTA, FQGNSA. The CDR3 DNA reads as TGTGCCAGCAGCACTAGCGGGGGGGCAGGAGAGACCCAGTACTTC. Protein product: CASSTSGGAGETQYF.

The V gene is TRBV21-1, the J gene TRBJ1-5. TRBV21-1 is classified as a pseudogene. The CDR3 covers 13 residues. The CDR3 sequence: CASSSRTDQPQHF. The CDR3 bases are TGTGCCAGCAGCTCTCGGACTGATCAGCCCCAGCATTTT.

The chain has TRBV4-3 and TRBJ1-2; D gene unclear. V lost 0 bases and J 0 bases, leaving 8 bases between the germline ends. The CDR3 sequence is 15 residues long. Germline CDR1 reads LGHNA; CDR2 reads YSLEER. CDR3 nucleotides: TGCGCCAGCAGCCAAGACCACAGTTCTAACTATGGCTACACCTTC. Translation gives CASSQDHSSNYGYTF.

This clone has more than one count but fewer than ten. This rearrangement joins TRBV3-1 (or the pseudogene TRBV3-2) to TRBJ2-1, with TRBD2 matching over 11 bases. The ends lost 3 bases at V and 6 bases at J; junction bases unmatched: 1. The V gene's germline CDR1 is LGHDT and CDR2 YNNKEL (reference sequence). CDR3 length: 14 amino acids. This CDR3 is CASSQLAGGNEQFF. For the CDR3, the DNA is TGTGCCAGCAGCCAGCTAGCGGGGGGCAATGAGCAGTTCTTC.

V is TRBV10-3 and J is TRBJ1-1, with unresolved D. The germline gives CDR1 ENHRY, CDR2 SYGVKD. V lost 5 bases, J lost 1 base, and 11 bases lay in between. The CDR3 is 14 residues long. Written as DNA, the CDR3 is TGTGCCATCAGTTCGATCGCGGGGAACACTGAAGCTTTCTTT. Protein sequence: CAISSIAGNTEAFF.

The chain carries TRBV6-5 and TRBJ1-3; TRBD1 agrees at 10 bases. CDR1 is MNHEY and CDR2 is SVGAGI in the germline V gene. CDR3 length equals 14 residues. J lost 0 bases, V lost 11 bases, and 4 bases had no gene match. CDR3 sequence (DNA): TGTGCCGCAGGACAGGGGGGCTCTGGAAACACCATATATTTT. It encodes CAAGQGGSGNTIYF.